This T cell receptor (beta chain) was obtained from a study of CD8+ T cells in alopecia areata listed by TCRdb under 2018. A note on the overall study: The treated patients, all with moderate-to-severe alopecia areata, were enrolled in an open-label pilot trial of oral tofacitinib given at 5 to 10 mg twice daily. Clonality in the scalp was compared among normal scalp (n=4), patchy alopecia areata scalp (n=8), and alopecia totalis/universalis scalp (n=8). Human TCRbeta sequencing covered scalp tissue and sorted CD4+ and CD8+ peripheral blood T cells from patchy and totalis/universalis alopecia areata patients and healthy controls. Biopsies were taken from tofacitinib-treated patients at baseline and at 4 and 24 weeks of treatment, and a later scalp biopsy was taken in several of the tofacitinib-treated patients. The RNA source kit depended on sample type: the PAXgene miRNA kit for fixed scalp, the miRNeasy kit for PBMCs, and the RNeasy kit for mouse skin. immunoSEQ multiplex PCR using 35 Vbeta forward primers and 13 Jbeta reverse primers was used to amplify TCRbeta CDR3 regions. The study used high-throughput TCRbeta sequencing to examine T cell clonal expansion in alopecia areata, in both the C3H/HeJ mouse model and human patients. Tofacitinib was administered for 6 to 18 months, and 6 months of follow-up off drug were then conducted to assess delayed response and recurrence.

For this clone: Its antigen is still unknown. No base-level quality is on record; no much larger clone is a single base apart.

The library was obtained by the immunoSEQ multiplex PCR assay. RNA was extracted from all samples and reverse transcribed into cDNA, which served as template for TCR sequencing. First-strand cDNA was synthesized using SuperScript III with a 2:1 mix of oligo-dT and random hexamers. A synthetic immune receptor repertoire was used to measure amplification bias, and any remaining bias was corrected computationally. The published analysis was carried out like this. Raw reads were preprocessed to remove errors, and CDR3 was defined according to IMGT conventions as the region from the conserved cysteine to phenylalanine. Clonality was computed as 1 minus the Shannon entropy, with the entropy normalized by log2 of the number of productive unique TCRs. Scalp TCRbeta sequences were cross-referenced with sorted blood CD4 and CD8 repertoires so that the CD4 or CD8 identity of scalp clones could be inferred. TCRdb retrieved this table from immuneACCESS and kept in-frame rearrangements only. Not all clones are present; in checked studies, unresolved V genes account for under half, and no reason is known for the remainder. The V and J calls and the clone size are those of that table, but D and trimming were determined from the DNA. Within this sample are approximately 150,000 clones, with just over 65% of them counted one time only. Roughly 11% of the sample comes from the top ten.

Read against the paper, the sample's time point label means: baseline before oral tofacitinib. Peripheral blood and lesional scalp punch biopsies were obtained from patients with alopecia areata. PBMCs were isolated by density centrifugation and stained for CD3, CD4 and CD8, and CD4+ and CD8+ T cells were sorted on a FACSAria. The full study reports these points: Shared TCR sequences between patients were less evident than in mice, which may be partly attributable to HLA diversity in the patient population. Unlike mouse skin, which is dominated by gammadelta T cells, normal human skin has resident alphabeta T cells that are also sequenced, and this complicates analysis of the scalp TCR repertoire. Higher clonality and more expanded CD8+ clones were observed in lesional scalp than in normal scalp, particularly in alopecia totalis/universalis, a finding suggestive of antigenic drive.

The cysteine opens and the phenylalanine closes a CDR3 of 12 amino acids. The CDR3 DNA has 36 bases and is translated from base 1. The germline V gene supplies CDR1 SNHLY and CDR2 FYNNEI. The V end loses 8 bases and the J end loses 7 bases, and a stretch of 15 bases separates them. The material was CD8+ T cells sorted from blood, obtained at week 0. This TCR came from a human donor with alopecia areata. The receptor chain draws on TRBV2 and TRBJ2-7, with no reliable assignment of the D segment. The CDR3 protein is CASPSGSGEQYF. The bases are TGTGCCAGCCCCTCCGGGTCGGGTGAGCAGTACTTC.